The 3 T cell receptor beta chains below were found in one sample sequenced in a study of blood T cell repertoires in COVID-19. The protocol was immunoSEQ multiplex PCR, while the TCRdb copy is restricted to in-frame clones and leaves out a portion. The table records about 250,000 clones, roughly four fifths of them present only once. The sequenced sample consisted of peripheral blood. The receptors were sampled from a person aged 70 to 85 with COVID-19, enrolled during active disease.

The chain carries TRBV9 and TRBJ2-7, with 7 bases matching TRBD2. V trimming: 4 bases; J trimming: 3 bases; junction bases outside the gene matches: 16. This CDR3 contains 17 residues. CDR1 is SGDLS, CDR2 YYNGEE, per germline. The CDR3 nucleotides read TGTGCCAGCAGCCTAGGACCGGGACTACAAAGTGGCTACGAGCAGTACTTC. Protein product: CASSLGPGLQSGYEQYF.

This chain joins TRBV19 and TRBJ1-5, with 8 nucleotides matching TRBD1. The CDR3 has 17 residues. The germline CDR1 and CDR2 sequences are LNHDA and SQIVND (reference sequence). V shed 3 bases and J 5 bases; nucleotides not matched to a gene: 12. CDR3 protein: CASSIWAGQGGDQPQHF. The CDR3 nucleotides are TGTGCCAGTAGTATTTGGGCCGGACAGGGTGGCGATCAGCCCCAGCATTTT.

J is TRBJ1-2 and V is TRBV3-1 (or the pseudogene TRBV3-2); 7 nucleotides agree with TRBD1. The CDR3 has 17 residues. The germline V gene has CDR1 LGHDT and CDR2 YNNKEL (reference sequence). V lost 10 bases to trimming and J lost 1 base; unmatched junction nucleotides: 18. The chain's CDR3 is CATSTTGQLLINYGYTF. For the CDR3, the DNA is TGTGCCACCTCTACGACGGGACAGCTATTAATTAACTATGGCTACACCTTC.